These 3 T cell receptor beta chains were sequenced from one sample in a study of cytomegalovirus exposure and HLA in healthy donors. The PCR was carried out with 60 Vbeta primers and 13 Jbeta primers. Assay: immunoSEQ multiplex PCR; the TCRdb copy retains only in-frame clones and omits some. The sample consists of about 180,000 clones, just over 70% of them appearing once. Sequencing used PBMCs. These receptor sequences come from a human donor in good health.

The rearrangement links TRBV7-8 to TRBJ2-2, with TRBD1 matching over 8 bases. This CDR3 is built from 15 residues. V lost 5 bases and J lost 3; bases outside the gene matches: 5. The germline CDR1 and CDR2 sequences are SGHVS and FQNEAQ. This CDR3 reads CASSPMTGDTGELFF. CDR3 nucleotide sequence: TGTGCCAGCAGCCCGATGACAGGGGACACCGGGGAGCTGTTTTTT.

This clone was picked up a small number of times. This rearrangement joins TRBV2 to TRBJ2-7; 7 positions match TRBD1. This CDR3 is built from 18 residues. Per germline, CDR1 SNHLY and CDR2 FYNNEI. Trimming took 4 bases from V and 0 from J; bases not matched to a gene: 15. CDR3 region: CASSGFGQETASSYEQYF. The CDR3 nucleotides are TGTGCCAGCAGTGGTTTTGGACAGGAAACTGCAAGCTCCTACGAGCAGTACTTC.

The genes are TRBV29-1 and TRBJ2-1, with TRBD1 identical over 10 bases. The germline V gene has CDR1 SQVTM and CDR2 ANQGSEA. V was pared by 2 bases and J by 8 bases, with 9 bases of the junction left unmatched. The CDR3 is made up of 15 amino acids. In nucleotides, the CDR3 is TGCAGCGTTGAAAGGAGGGACAGGGGTAGTGATGAGCAGTTCTTC. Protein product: CSVERRDRGSDEQFF.